The 12 T cell receptor beta chains below all came from one sample that was sequenced in a study of blood T cell repertoires in COVID-19. Some clones are missing from TCRdb's copy, which holds only in-frame ones; the method was immunoSEQ multiplex PCR. The repertoire holds tens of thousands of clones, with over 65% as singletons. The sequenced material came from peripheral blood. These receptors all come from a human donor in a cohort sampled during active COVID-19.

The genes are TRBV5-6 and TRBJ1-2, with a tentative D call TRBD1 (5 bases). Germline V gene lookup returns CDR1 SGHDT and CDR2 YYEEEE. The CDR3 is 18 amino acids. The germline V and J ends were trimmed by 5 bases and 1 base, with 24 bases remaining between them. CDR3 sequence reads: CASSFLREPGRFNYGYTF. CDR3 nucleotides: TGTGCCAGCAGTTTCCTTCGGGAGCCAGGGAGGTTTAACTATGGCTACACCTTC.

The chain joins TRBV5-4 to TRBJ2-2; D unresolved. The V gene's germline CDR1 is SGHNT and CDR2 YYREEE (reference sequence). The CDR3 is 16 residues long. Trimming cost V 3 bases and J 4 bases, with 16 bases left between them. In nucleotides, the CDR3 is TGTGCCAGCAGCTCAGCAGGTTTCACTCGCACCGGGGAGCTGTTTTTT. Encoded protein: CASSSAGFTRTGELFF. Full variable domain (rest looked up from reference TRBV5-4 and TRBJ2-2): ETGVTQSPTHLIKTRGQQVTLRCSSQSGHNTVSWYQQALGQGPQFIFQYYREEENGRGNFPPRFSGLQFPNYSSELNVNALELDDSALYLCASSSAGFTRTGELFFGEGSRLTVL.

This chain joins TRBV2 and TRBJ2-7; 7 bases align to TRBD1. This CDR3 region has 15 residues. Trimming cost V 4 bases and J 2 bases; bases outside gene matches: 8. Germline values: CDR1 SNHLY, CDR2 FYNNEI. This CDR3 reads CASSAGTANPYEQYF. The CDR3 bases are TGTGCCAGCAGTGCCGGGACAGCAAACCCCTACGAGCAGTACTTC.

This sequence joins TRBV19 and TRBJ1-4, with TRBD1 matching 7 bases. From germline, CDR1 is LNHDA and CDR2 SQIVND (reference sequence). The CDR3 spans 15 residues. Trimming removed 4 bases from V and 8 bases from J; junction bases left unmatched: 10. The CDR3 here is CASSSPGQAAEKLFF. DNA of the CDR3: TGTGCCAGTAGTAGCCCAGGACAGGCGGCGGAAAAACTGTTTTTT.

The gene calls are TRBV5-1 and TRBJ1-4, with TRBD1 matching over 8 bases. Germline CDR1 SGHRS, CDR2 YFSETQ. The CDR3 extends over 15 amino acids. J lost 3 bases, V lost 3 bases, and 4 bases had no gene match. As DNA, the CDR3 is TGCGCCAGCAGCTCGACAGGGGTTCCTAATGAAAAACTGTTTTTT. Protein: CASSSTGVPNEKLFF.

This clone was seen a single time. The chain is built from TRBV2 and TRBJ2-3, with TRBD2 identical over 11 bases. The J segment lost 6 bases and the V segment lost 8 bases, leaving 4 bases of the junction unmatched. Germline CDR1 reads SNHLY; CDR2 reads FYNNEI. The CDR3 extends over 13 amino acids. This chain's CDR3 is CASVRTSGDTQYF. CDR3 DNA: TGTGCCAGCGTCCGGACTAGCGGGGATACGCAGTATTTT.

The CDR3 coding sequence is TGTGCCAGCAGCCTACGAGGACAGGATAGAGTCTACGAGCAGTACTTC. It yields the protein CASSLRGQDRVYEQYF. The J gene is TRBJ2-7, the V gene TRBV5-6, with 7 nucleotides matching TRBD1. The CDR3 contains 16 residues. Looked up from germline, CDR1 is SGHDT and CDR2 is YYEEEE. The J segment lost 3 bases and the V segment lost 4 bases, leaving 13 bases of the junction unmatched.

As DNA, the CDR3 is TGTGCCTGGAGCTCAAGACAGGGCCCTAATGAAAAACTGTTTTTT. This encodes CAWSSRQGPNEKLFF. The chain uses TRBV30 and TRBJ1-4; TRBD1 aligns across 7 bases. This CDR3 contains 15 residues. Germline V gene data show CDR1 as GTSNPN and CDR2 as SVGIG (reference sequence). Unmatched junction bases numbered 7, after V lost 3 bases and J lost 3 bases.

Of note for this clone: This specimen includes other DNA sequences encoding the same CDR3. The chain uses TRBV2 and TRBJ2-6; no clear D. The CDR3 totals 13 residues. Germline V lookup: CDR1 SNHLY, CDR2 FYNNEI. V was cut by 5 bases and J by 0 bases, with 2 bases left in between. The CDR3 spells CASSYSGANVLTF. CDR3 nucleotides: TGTGCCAGCAGTTACTCTGGGGCCAACGTCCTGACTTTC.

The chain couples TRBV5-1 to TRBJ1-2; no reliable D call. The germline V gene has CDR1 SGHRS and CDR2 YFSETQ. The V and J ends lost 4 bases and 1 base respectively, with 11 bases between them. The CDR3 runs to 14 residues. The CDR3 is CASSGLDGNYGYTF. The CDR3 nucleotides are TGCGCCAGCAGCGGACTGGACGGTAACTATGGCTACACCTTC. Together with reference TRBV5-1 and TRBJ1-2, the CDR3 gives the full variable domain: KAGVTQTPRYLIKTRGQQVTLSCSPISGHRSVSWYQQTPGQGLQFLFEYFSETQRNKGNFPGRFSGRQFSNSRSEMNVSTLELGDSALYLCASSGLDGNYGYTFGSGTRLTVV.

This chain uses TRBV9 with TRBJ2-6, with D possibly TRBD1 on 5 matching bases. This CDR3 has 18 residues. Trimming took off 0 bases at V and 0 bases at J, with 13 bases between the two ends. CDR1 is SGDLS, CDR2 YYNGEE, per germline. CDR3 sequence reads: CASSVDPAGNSGANVLTF. The CDR3, as DNA: TGTGCCAGCAGCGTAGACCCCGCAGGGAACTCTGGGGCCAACGTCCTGACTTTC.

This clone has only one observation. The chain couples TRBV10-3 to TRBJ2-2; 8 nucleotides line up with TRBD2. J was trimmed by 0 bases and V by 11 bases; bases with no gene match: 5. Germline V gene sequence: CDR1 ENHRY, CDR2 SYGVKD. The CDR3 has 14 amino acids. The CDR3: CAHSGGSNTGELFF. CDR3 in DNA: TGTGCCCACAGCGGGGGATCGAACACCGGGGAGCTGTTTTTT.